A single sample is the source of the 11 T cell receptor beta chains below, sequenced in a study of CD8+ T cells in alopecia areata. Sequencing relied on a cDNA template that was reverse transcribed from extracted RNA. Data came from immunoSEQ multiplex PCR; TCRdb stores just in-frame clones and leaves some out. The table includes about 270,000 clones, around three fifths detected once. The treatment was: oral pan-JAK inhibitor, 5-10 mg twice daily. The source was CD4+ T cells sorted from blood, collected around week 54, from a patient treated with tofacitinib. The receptors come from a human donor with alopecia areata.

This clone was found a few times. This chain uses TRBV29-1 with TRBJ2-5; D remains ambiguous. Germline CDR1 SQVTM, CDR2 ANQGSEA. The ends were cut back, 4 bases at V and 1 base at J, with 10 bases in the middle. The CDR3 totals 13 residues. The CDR3 sequence is CSVAGRLQETQYF. The CDR3 DNA follows: TGCAGCGTTGCTGGACGTCTCCAAGAGACCCAGTACTTC.

This clone occurred a few times. The chain recombines TRBV10-3 with TRBJ1-5, with D uncertain. The V and J ends lost 6 bases and 3 bases respectively, with 12 bases between them. The CDR3 runs 14 residues. Germline CDR1 is ENHRY and CDR2 is SYGVKD. The CDR3 reads CAISQGLNNQPQHF. As DNA, the CDR3 is TGTGCCATCAGCCAAGGCCTTAACAATCAGCCCCAGCATTTT.

The V call is TRBV25-1, the J call TRBJ2-2, with D hard to call. CDR1 is MGHDK, CDR2 SYGVNS, per germline. Trimming removed 3 bases at V and 0 bases at J, with 11 bases between. CDR3 length equals 16 residues. The CDR3 here is CASSDSPDANTGELFF. In DNA, the CDR3 is TGTGCCAGCAGTGATTCCCCGGATGCGAACACCGGGGAGCTGTTTTTT.

The rearrangement uses TRBV5-6 and TRBJ1-5, with D uncertain. V gave up 3 bases and J gave up 5 bases, with 15 bases separating them. Per germline, CDR1 SGHDT and CDR2 YYEEEE. CDR3 length equals 15 residues. For the CDR3, the DNA is TGTGCCAGCAGCTACCTAAGGGCGACGGATCAGCCCCAGCATTTT. Protein product: CASSYLRATDQPQHF.

This chain joins TRBV5-1 and TRBJ2-2; 7 nucleotides line up with TRBD2. This CDR3 spans 15 amino acids. Per the germline V gene, CDR1 is SGHRS and CDR2 is YFSETQ. With 0 bases clipped from V and 5 bases from J, the junction kept 4 bases outside the gene matches. The CDR3 nucleotides read TGCGCCAGCAGCTTGGCCGGGACTAAAACCGGGGAGCTGTTTTTT. This gives the protein CASSLAGTKTGELFF.

The rearrangement uses TRBV19 and TRBJ2-4; 14 positions match TRBD2. This CDR3 comprises 16 residues. The trim removed 4 bases at V and 5 bases at J, leaving 4 bases unmatched. Germline assignment: CDR1 LNHDA and CDR2 SQIVND (reference sequence). The CDR3 region has the DNA TGTGCCAGTAGTAAGACTAGCGGGGGGGCCGAAAACATTCAGTACTTC. Protein: CASSKTSGGAENIQYF.

The CDR3 nucleotides are TGTGCCTGGAGTTCGGGGGGCAGCTATGGCTACACCTTC. Encoded protein: CAWSSGGSYGYTF. V usage is TRBV30 and J usage is TRBJ1-2, with D tentatively TRBD1 (6 bases). V gave up 2 bases and J gave up 4 bases, with 11 bases separating them. The CDR3 extends over 13 amino acids. The germline CDR1 and CDR2 sequences are GTSNPN and SVGIG (reference sequence).

The chain is built from TRBV29-1 and TRBJ2-7, with D uncertain. CDR3 length equals 14 residues. The V end was cut by 5 bases, the J end by 1 base, with 15 bases between. Germline V gene lookup returns CDR1 SQVTM and CDR2 ANQGSEA. CDR3 in amino acids: CSVRHPKGSYEQYF. The CDR3 DNA sequence: TGCAGCGTTCGTCACCCAAAAGGGTCCTACGAGCAGTACTTC.

This clone has a handful of counts. This chain links TRBV16 with TRBJ2-5, with D perhaps being TRBD1 or TRBD2 (5 bases each). CDR3 length: 15 amino acids. V lost 1 base and J 4 bases, leaving 13 bases between the germline ends. Germline-derived CDR1 and CDR2 are KGHSY and FQNENV. The CDR3 loop reads CASSQFVAGGETQYF. The CDR3 DNA is TGTGCCAGCAGCCAATTCGTGGCTGGGGGAGAGACCCAGTACTTC.

Comments on this clone: Distinct nucleotide sequences in the sample also encode this CDR3. This chain's CDR3 is CASSFQETQYF. CDR3 bases: TGTGCCAGCAGTTTTCAAGAGACCCAGTACTTC. V is TRBV13 and J is TRBJ2-5; D gene ambiguous. Germline CDR1 reads PRHDT; CDR2 reads FYEKMQ (reference sequence). Trimming took 6 bases from V and 2 from J, leaving 4 bases between them. The CDR3 is 11 amino acids.

The J gene is TRBJ1-1, the V gene TRBV5-4; unclear D gene. With 5 bases removed from V and 1 base from J, the gap between germline ends came to 9 bases. The germline V gene encodes CDR1 SGHNT and CDR2 YYREEE (reference sequence). This CDR3 is 13 amino acids long. CDR3 nucleotides: TGTGCCAGCAGGATAGACAAGAACACTGAAGCTTTCTTT. It translates to CASRIDKNTEAFF.